This T cell receptor (beta chain) is from a study of blood T cells in healthy people across ages. The CDR3 runs to 17 residues. CDR1 is LGHNA and CDR2 is YNFKEQ in the germline V gene. The V end was cut by 1 base, the J end by 0 bases, with 14 bases between. There were at least 5.5 micrograms of total RNA extracted from every sample. Primers used in a second PCR of roughly 6 to 12 cycles were a sample-barcoded 5' primer and a J-beta primer mix. TCRdb used MiXCR to reprocess the 5' RACE reads, holding one entry per CDR3 protein. In the table there are hundreds of thousands of distinct CDR3 sequences, approximately 40% of which are singletons.

The chain uses TRBV4-2 and TRBJ2-3; D possibly uses TRBD1 or TRBD2 (5 bases each). This TCR came from a man older than 75 in good health. The sample consisted of blood. The CDR3 DNA follows: TGTGCCAGCAGCCAAGCCGGGGCTGGCACTAGCACAGATACGCAGTATTTT. Its translation is CASSQAGAGTSTDTQYF.